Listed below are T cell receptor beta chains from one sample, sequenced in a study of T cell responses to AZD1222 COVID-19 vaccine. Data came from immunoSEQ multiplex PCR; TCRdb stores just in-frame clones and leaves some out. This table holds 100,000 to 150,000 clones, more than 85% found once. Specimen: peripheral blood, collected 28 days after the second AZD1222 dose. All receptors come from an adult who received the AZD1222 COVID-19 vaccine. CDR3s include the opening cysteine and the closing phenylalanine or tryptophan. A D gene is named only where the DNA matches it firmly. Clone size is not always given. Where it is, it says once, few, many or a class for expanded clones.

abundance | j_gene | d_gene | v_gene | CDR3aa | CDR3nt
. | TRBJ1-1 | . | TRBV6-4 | CASSDSSRSPTEAFF | TGTGCCAGCAGTGACTCGAGCCGGAGTCCCACTGAAGCTTTCTTT
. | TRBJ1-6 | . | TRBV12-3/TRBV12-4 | CASSLLTDSPLHF | TGTGCCAGCAGTCTCCTGACAGATTCACCCCTCCACTTT
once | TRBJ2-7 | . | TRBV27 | CAIRGVGKNYEQYF | TGTGCCATCAGGGGAGTTGGGAAGAACTACGAGCAGTACTTC
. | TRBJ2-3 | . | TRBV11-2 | CASSLNLVYGGRTDTQYF | TGTGCCAGCAGCTTAAATTTGGTGTACGGGGGCCGAACAGATACGCAGTATTTT
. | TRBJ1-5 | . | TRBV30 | CAWSPSGQSHSNQPQHF | TGTGCCTGGAGTCCTTCCGGACAGAGCCATAGCAATCAGCCCCAGCATTTT
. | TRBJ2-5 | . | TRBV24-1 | CATAKTGLSQETQYF | TGTGCCACCGCCAAAACGGGGCTGAGTCAAGAGACCCAGTACTTC
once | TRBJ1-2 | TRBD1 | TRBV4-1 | CASSLGTGGPLNYGYTF | TGCGCCAGCAGCCTAGGGACAGGGGGCCCACTTAACTATGGCTACACCTTC
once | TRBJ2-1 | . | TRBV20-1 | CSASLPGGGPPYNEQFF | TGCAGTGCTAGTCTCCCCGGCGGGGGCCCCCCCTACAATGAGCAGTTCTTC
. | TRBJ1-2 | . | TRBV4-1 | CASSHHSNGYTF | TGCGCCAGCAGCCATCACAGTAATGGCTACACCTTC
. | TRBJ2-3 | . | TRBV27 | CASSSWTASTDTQYF | TGTGCCAGCAGTTCTTGGACGGCTAGCACAGATACGCAGTATTTT
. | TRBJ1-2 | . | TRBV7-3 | CASSLGGQNYGYTF | TGTGCCAGCAGCTTAGGGGGGCAGAACTATGGCTACACCTTC
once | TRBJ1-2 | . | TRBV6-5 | CASSRPLSGGYTF | TGTGCCAGCAGTCGACCTCTCTCGGGCGGCTACACCTTC
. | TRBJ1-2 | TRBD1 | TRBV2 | CASSGPGQGSGYTF | TGTGCCAGCAGCGGCCCGGGACAGGGGTCTGGCTACACCTTC
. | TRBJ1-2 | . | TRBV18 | CASSVGRPLLGYTF | TGTGCCAGCTCCGTCGGGAGGCCTCTCCTTGGCTACACCTTC
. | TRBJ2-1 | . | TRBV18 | CASSPLGATNEQFF | TGTGCCAGCTCACCGCTCGGGGCGACCAATGAGCAGTTCTTC